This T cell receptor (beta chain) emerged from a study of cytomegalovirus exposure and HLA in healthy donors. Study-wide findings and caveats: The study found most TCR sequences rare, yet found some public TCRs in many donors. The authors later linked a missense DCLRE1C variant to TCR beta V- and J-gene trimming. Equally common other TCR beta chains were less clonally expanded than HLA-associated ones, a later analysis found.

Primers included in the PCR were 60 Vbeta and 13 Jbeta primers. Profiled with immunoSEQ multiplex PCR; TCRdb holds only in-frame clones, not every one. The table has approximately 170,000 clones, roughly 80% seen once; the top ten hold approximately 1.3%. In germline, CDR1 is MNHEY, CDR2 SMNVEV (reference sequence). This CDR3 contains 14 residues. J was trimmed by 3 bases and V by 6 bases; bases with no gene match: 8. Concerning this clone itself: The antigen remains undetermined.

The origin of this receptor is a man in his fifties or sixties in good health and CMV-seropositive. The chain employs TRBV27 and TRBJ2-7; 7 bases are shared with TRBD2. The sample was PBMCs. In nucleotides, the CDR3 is TGTGCCAGCAGCTCTAGCGGTCCCTACTACGAGCAGTACTTC. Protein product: CASSSSGPYYEQYF.